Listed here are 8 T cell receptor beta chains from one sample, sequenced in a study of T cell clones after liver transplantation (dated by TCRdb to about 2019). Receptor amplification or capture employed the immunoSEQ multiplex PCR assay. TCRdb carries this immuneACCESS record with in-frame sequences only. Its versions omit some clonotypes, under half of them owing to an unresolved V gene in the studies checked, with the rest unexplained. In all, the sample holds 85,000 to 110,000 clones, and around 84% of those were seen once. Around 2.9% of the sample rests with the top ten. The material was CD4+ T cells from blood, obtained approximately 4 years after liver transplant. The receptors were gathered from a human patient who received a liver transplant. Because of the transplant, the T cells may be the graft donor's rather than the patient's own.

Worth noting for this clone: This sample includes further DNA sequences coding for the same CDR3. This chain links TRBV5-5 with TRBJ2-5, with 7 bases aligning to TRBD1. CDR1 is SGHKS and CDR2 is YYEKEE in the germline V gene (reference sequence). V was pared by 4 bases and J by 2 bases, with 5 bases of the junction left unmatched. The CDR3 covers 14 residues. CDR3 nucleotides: TGTGCCAGCAGCCCCTGGGACAGTCAAGAGACCCAGTACTTC. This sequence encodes CASSPWDSQETQYF.

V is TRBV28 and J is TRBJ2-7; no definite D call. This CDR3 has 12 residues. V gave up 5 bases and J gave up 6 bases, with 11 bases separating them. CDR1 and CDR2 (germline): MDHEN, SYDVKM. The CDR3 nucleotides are TGTGCCAGCAGTCTAGGGAACGCCGAGCAGTACTTC. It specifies CASSLGNAEQYF.

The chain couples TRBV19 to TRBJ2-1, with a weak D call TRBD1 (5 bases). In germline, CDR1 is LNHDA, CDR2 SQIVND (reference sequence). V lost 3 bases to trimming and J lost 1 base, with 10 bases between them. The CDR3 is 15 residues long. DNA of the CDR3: TGTGCCAGTAGTATTAGTGCAGGGTCCTACAATGAGCAGTTCTTC. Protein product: CASSISAGSYNEQFF.

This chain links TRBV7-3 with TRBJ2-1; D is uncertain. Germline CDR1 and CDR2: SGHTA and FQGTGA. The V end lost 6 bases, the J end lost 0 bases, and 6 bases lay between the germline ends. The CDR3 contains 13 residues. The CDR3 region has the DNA TGTGCCAGCAGTATTAGCTCCTACAATGAGCAGTTCTTC. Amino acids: CASSISSYNEQFF.

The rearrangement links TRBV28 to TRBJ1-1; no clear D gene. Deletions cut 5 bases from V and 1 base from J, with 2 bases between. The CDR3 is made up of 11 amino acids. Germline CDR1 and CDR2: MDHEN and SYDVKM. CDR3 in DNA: TGTGCCAGCAGTACGAACACTGAAGCTTTCTTT. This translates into CASSTNTEAFF.

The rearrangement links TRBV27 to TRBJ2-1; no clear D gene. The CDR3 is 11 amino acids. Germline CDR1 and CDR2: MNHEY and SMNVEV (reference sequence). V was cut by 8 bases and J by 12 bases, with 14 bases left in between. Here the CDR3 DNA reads TGTGCCAGCCGGTTCGCTCAAAGGCAGTTCTTC. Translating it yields CASRFAQRQFF.

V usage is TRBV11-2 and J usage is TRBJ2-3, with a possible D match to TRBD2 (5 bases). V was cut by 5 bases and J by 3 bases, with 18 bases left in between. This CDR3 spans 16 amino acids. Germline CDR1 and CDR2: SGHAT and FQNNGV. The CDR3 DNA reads TGTGCCAGCAGCCCACTGGCGGGCCGTTTTACAGATACGCAGTATTTT. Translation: CASSPLAGRFTDTQYF.

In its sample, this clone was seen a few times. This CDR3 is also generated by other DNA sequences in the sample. This CDR3 is CASSPQGRVNTEAFF. CDR3 nucleotide sequence: TGTGCCAGCAGCCCTCAGGGGCGGGTGAACACTGAAGCTTTCTTT. This chain links TRBV7-9 with TRBJ1-1, with a weak D call TRBD1 (6 bases). The CDR3 is made up of 15 amino acids. The germline V gene encodes CDR1 SEHNR and CDR2 FQNEAQ (reference sequence). V lost 5 bases to trimming and J lost 0 bases, with 13 bases between them.